This T cell receptor (beta chain) was captured in a study of T cell changes during pregnancy in multiple sclerosis. Here immunoSEQ multiplex PCR was the method, and the copy in TCRdb shows in-frame clones only, minus some. The data contain about 50,000 clones, approximately 90% of them seen just once; the ten biggest clones take up 0.39%. The CDR3 has 14 residues. CDR1 GTSNPN and CDR2 SVGIG come from the germline V gene (reference sequence). The ends were cut back, 1 base at V and 8 bases at J, with 14 bases in the middle. The chain has TRBV30 and TRBJ1-4, with D unclear. The material was CD4+ T cells from peripheral blood mononuclear cells, obtained after pregnancy. The origin of this receptor is a female donor with multiple sclerosis, enrolled in a pregnancy study. The CDR3 DNA follows: TGTGCCTGGAGTGGAGGGCCGGGCGTCGAAAAACTGTTTTTT. Translating it yields CAWSGGPGVEKLFF.